The text below deals with one TCR beta chain. The sample comes from a study of blood T cell repertoires in COVID-19. As for the study in general: There were acute and convalescent COVID-19 samples, and they came from the United States, Italy and Spain. T cells, B-cell-depleted T cells, or PBMCs supplied cDNA or gDNA.

Data came from immunoSEQ multiplex PCR; TCRdb stores just in-frame clones and leaves some out. Here the sample spans hundreds of thousands of clones, around nine tenths being singletons. Enrollment of patients from Seattle took place during active infection, with longitudinal follow-up. The CDR3 covers 13 residues. With 1 base removed from V and 8 bases from J, the gap between germline ends came to 14 bases. Germline assignment: CDR1 SQVTM and CDR2 ANQGSEA. This receptor was obtained from a woman between 65 and 79 years old with COVID-19, enrolled during active disease. The rearrangement uses TRBV29-1 and TRBJ1-2, with D possibly matching TRBD1 (6 bases). The sample comprised peripheral blood. The CDR3 DNA is TGCAGCGTTGAAGCTGGGGGACAATTGGGCTACACCTTC. It yields the protein CSVEAGGQLGYTF.